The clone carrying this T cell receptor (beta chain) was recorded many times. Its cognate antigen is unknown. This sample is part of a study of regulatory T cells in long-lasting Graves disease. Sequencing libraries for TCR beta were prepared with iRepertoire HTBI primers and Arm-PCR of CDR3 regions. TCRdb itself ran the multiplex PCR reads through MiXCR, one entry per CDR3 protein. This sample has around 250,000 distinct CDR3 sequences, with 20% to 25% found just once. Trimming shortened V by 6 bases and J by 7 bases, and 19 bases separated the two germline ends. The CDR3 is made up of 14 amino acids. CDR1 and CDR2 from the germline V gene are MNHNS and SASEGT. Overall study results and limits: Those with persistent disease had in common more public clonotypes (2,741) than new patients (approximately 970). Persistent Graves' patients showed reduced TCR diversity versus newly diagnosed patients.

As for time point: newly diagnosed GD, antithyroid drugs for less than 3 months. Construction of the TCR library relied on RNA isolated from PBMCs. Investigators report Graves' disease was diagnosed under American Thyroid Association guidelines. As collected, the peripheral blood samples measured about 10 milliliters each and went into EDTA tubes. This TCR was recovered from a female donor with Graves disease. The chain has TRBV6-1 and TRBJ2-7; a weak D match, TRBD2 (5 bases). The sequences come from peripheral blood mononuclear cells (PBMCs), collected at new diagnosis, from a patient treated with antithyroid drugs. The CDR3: CASSPRAPGGEQYF. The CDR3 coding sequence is TGTGCCAGCAGCCCCCGGGCACCCGGCGGGGAGCAGTACTTC.